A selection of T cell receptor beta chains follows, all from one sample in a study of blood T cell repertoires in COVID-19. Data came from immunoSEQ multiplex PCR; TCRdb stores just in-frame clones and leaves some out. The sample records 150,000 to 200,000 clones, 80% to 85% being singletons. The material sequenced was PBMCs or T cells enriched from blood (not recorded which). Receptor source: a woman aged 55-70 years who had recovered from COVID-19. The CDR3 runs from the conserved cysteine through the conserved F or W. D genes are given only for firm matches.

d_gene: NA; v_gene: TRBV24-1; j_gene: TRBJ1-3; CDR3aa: CATTYTRGGTGNTIYF
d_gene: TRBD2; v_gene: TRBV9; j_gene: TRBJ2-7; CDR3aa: CASSSGTSGPYEQYF
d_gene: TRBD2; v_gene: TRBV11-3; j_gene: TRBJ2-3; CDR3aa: CASSLDGGFTDTQYF
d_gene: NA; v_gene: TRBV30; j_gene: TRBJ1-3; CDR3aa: CAWTRSGNTIYF
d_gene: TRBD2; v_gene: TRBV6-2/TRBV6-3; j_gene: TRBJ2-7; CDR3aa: CASSYPPAGGSYEQYF
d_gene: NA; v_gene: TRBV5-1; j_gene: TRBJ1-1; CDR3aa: CASSLKFRGGGNTEAFF
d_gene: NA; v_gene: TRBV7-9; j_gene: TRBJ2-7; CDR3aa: CASSSRQDYEQYF
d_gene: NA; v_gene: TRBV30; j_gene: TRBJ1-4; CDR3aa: CAWSEGLREKLFF
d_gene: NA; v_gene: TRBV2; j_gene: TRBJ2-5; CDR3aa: CASSLLLQETQYF
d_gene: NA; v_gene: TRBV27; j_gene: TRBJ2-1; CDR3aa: CASSLGSDIYNEQFF
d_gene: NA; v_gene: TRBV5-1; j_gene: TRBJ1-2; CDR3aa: CASAPEPSNYGYTF
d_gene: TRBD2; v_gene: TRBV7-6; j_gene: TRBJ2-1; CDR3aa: CASSLMLAGEEQFF
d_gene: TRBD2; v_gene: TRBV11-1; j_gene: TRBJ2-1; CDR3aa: CASSAGGLHNEQFF
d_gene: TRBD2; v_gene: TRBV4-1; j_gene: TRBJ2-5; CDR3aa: CASSQERRTSYGVTQYF
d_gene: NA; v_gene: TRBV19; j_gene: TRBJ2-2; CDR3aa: CASSGTPNTGELFF
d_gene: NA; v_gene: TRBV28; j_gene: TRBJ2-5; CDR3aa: CASLDPGGGPTQETQYF